These 5 T cell receptor beta chains were all obtained from the same sample, sequenced in a study of T cell repertoires in cytomegalovirus infection. A single record per CDR3 protein comes from TCRdb applying MiXCR to the reads. Altogether about 360,000 distinct CDR3 sequences are present, around 18% being singletons, with the ten largest covering approximately 8%. Material for sequencing was PBMCs. The origin of the receptors is a human donor in good health (CMV status not recorded). Some clones in this sample may be carry-over from other donors' samples.

This chain connects TRBV6-6 to TRBJ2-7; no clear D gene. In germline, CDR1 is MNHNY, CDR2 SVGAGI (reference sequence). The CDR3 extends over 13 amino acids. Trimming pared 0 bases from V and 2 bases from J, leaving 5 bases between. DNA of the CDR3: TGTGCCAGCAGTTACTCGATGACCTACGAGCAGTACTTC. This sequence encodes CASSYSMTYEQYF.

This chain uses TRBV4-2 with TRBJ1-2, with 8 bases that match TRBD1. J was trimmed by 13 bases and V by 8 bases; bases with no gene match: 18. This CDR3 contains 14 residues. Germline lookup yields CDR1 LGHNA and CDR2 YNFKEQ. This CDR3 reads CASALTGQDSVGTF. The CDR3 DNA follows: TGTGCCAGCGCTTTGACGGGACAGGACTCCGTGGGCACCTTC.

This clonotype came up a few times. Here the CDR3 reads CASKPSSAYTQYF. The CDR3 DNA sequence: TGTGCCAGCAAGCCTAGTTCCGCCTATACGCAGTATTTT. This chain links TRBV6-2 or TRBV6-3 with TRBJ2-3; D ambiguous. V lost 7 bases to trimming and J lost 7 bases, with 15 bases between them. There are 13 residues in the CDR3. The germline gives CDR1 MNHEY, CDR2 SVGEGT.

This clonotype came up many times. This sequence joins TRBV7-6 and TRBJ2-5, with 10 bases lining up with TRBD1. Germline assignment: CDR1 SGHVS and CDR2 FNYEAQ. With V trimmed by 2 bases and J by 4 bases, 4 bases remained unmatched. The CDR3 is 15 residues long. This CDR3 is CASSLTGQGIETQYF. The DNA of the CDR3 is TGTGCCAGCAGCTTAACGGGACAGGGGATAGAGACCCAGTACTTC.

This clonotype has more than one count but fewer than ten. The chain has TRBV2 and TRBJ1-5, with 7 positions matching TRBD1. The germline CDR1 and CDR2 sequences are SNHLY and FYNNEI. The V gene end was trimmed by 10 bases and the J gene end by 2 bases; junction bases not matched to a gene: 5. This CDR3 is 13 amino acids long. CDR3 bases: TGTGCCACCAGGGGGGAAGGCAATCAGCCCCAGCATTTT. It specifies CATRGEGNQPQHF.